A single TCR beta chain is shown here with its context. This clonotype was counted at least ten times. Its specific antigen is unknown. The record has no base qualities; no much larger clone is one base away. This specimen comes from a study of human T cells and chemical hapten exposure (TCRdb year 2021). For context, the study as a whole: For sensitization, 2% DPC in acetone was applied to an approximately 2 cm by approximately 2 cm area of upper inner arm skin. Patch testing on the upper back used Finn chambers containing 0.01% DPC, with scoring done after 6 days according to International Contact Dermatitis Research Group standards. Peripheral blood TCR repertoire changes were tracked in vivo in alopecia patients during primary and secondary sensitization to the hapten diphenylcyclopropenone (DPC). Weekly therapeutic DPC doses were additionally applied to the scalp of patients throughout the roughly 26-week study period. Alopecia areata with under or over 50% scalp involvement, alopecia totalis and alopecia universalis were represented in the patient cohort, which was mostly female. Each blood RNA sample was used to sequence both TCR alpha and TCR beta chains. Some 29 alopecia patients gave blood for TCR sequencing at one to four time points (pre-sensitization, 2, 6 and 24 weeks). Blood samples were taken from patients before sensitization (week 0) and then at 2, 6 and about 24 weeks after DPC sensitization. Libraries were combined into a pool for sequencing, and differences in TCR yield between samples came mainly from small differences in library volumes within the pool.

The library was produced with RACE. TCRdb records NextSeq 500 as the sequencer. During library preparation, unique molecular identifiers were attached to individual cDNA molecules so that TCRs could be counted in a quantitative, reproducible way. In the source study's methods: Samples had a median of approximately 96,000 TCRs, with a range from about 23,224 to 750,000. V, J and CDR3 annotation of the TCR reads was carried out using the Decombinator software suite. For the PS versus PT1 abundance plots, all samples were subsampled to the same number of TCRs (28,000). Expanded TCRs were defined as absent before sensitization and observed at least eight times at the 2-week time point. TCRdb trimmed public reads at Q25 via fastp, called clones via MiXCR and kept in-frame beta chains. Identical CDR3 proteins give one entry, which carries the most common genes and DNA. The V and J calls were determined by TCRdb, not by the authors. For this sample the table gives 34,000 or so distinct CDR3 sequences, of which about 9.4% were detected only once. The top ten clonotypes cover roughly a quarter of the sample.

The CDR3 numbers 12 residues from cysteine through phenylalanine. The entry retains the CDR3 DNA only, 36 bases that are in frame from base 1. V loses 3 bases of germline sequence and J loses 3 bases, and the interval between the two ends is 5 bases. From the germline V gene, CDR1 is SGHTA and CDR2 is FQGNSA. The investigation overall reported the following: Patch test score was positively correlated with the number of PT1 expanded TCRs, with significance at thresholds 8, 16 and 32 but not at 4. DPC sensitization did not change the number of TCRs with a frequency above 1 in 1000, and there was no evidence of changes in global repertoire structure. Expanded TCRs formed significantly more large CDR3 similarity clusters than pre-sensitization or healthy control sets, consistent with antigen-driven responses. Repeated subsampling changed both the strength of the expansion versus patch-test correlation and the threshold at which that correlation became significant. All patients had alopecia, a presumed autoimmune disease, so their immune response might differ from that of healthy individuals.

The meaning of the sample's time point label: pre-sensitization, week 0. This specimen's treatment or condition label, per the study, means: therapeutic diphenylcyclopropenone sensitization with weekly scalp DPC. Total RNA was extracted from unfractionated whole blood that had been collected in Tempus Blood RNA tubes. Blood at each patch-test visit was drawn before the patch test was applied. Eligible patients were aged 18 to 70, diagnosed with alopecia, deemed suitable for DPC therapy, and excluded if pregnant. This receptor was identified in a middle-aged man with alopecia areata. Some clones in this sample may be carry-over from other donors' samples. The V and J genes are TRBV7-2 and TRBJ1-1; the D gene cannot be resolved reliably. This specimen was whole blood, taken in connection with sensitization to the hapten diphenylcyclopropenone (DPC). In nucleotides, the sequence is TGTGCCAGCAGCTTCAGCGACACTGAAGCTTTCTTT. This gives the protein CASSFSDTEAFF. The variable domain in full, with residues beyond the CDR3 obtained from the reference TRBV7-2 and TRBJ1-1 genes, is GAGVSQSPSNKVTEKGKDVELRCDPISGHTALYWYRQSLGQGLEFLIYFQGNSAPDKSGLPSDRFSAERTGGSVSTLTIQRTQQEDSAVYLCASSFSDTEAFFGQGTRLTVV.